This is a list of T cell receptor beta chains from one sample in a study of blood T cell repertoires in COVID-19. Only in-frame clones appear in the TCRdb table, and some are missing; sequencing was by immunoSEQ multiplex PCR. The repertoire holds roughly 180,000 clones, more than 70% seen once, with just under 8.5% in the top ten. The sample comprised peripheral blood. These receptor sequences come from a woman between 55 and 75 years old with acute or convalescent COVID-19. CDR3s include the opening cysteine and the closing phenylalanine or tryptophan. Fields, in order: V gene, clone size, J gene, D gene, CDR3 protein, CDR3 DNA. D genes are given only for firm matches. Part of the rows lack a size; the others show once, few, many or a class for expanded clones.

TRBV6-6	once	TRBJ1-2	NA	CASTYKAGALDGYTF	TGTGCCAGCACCTATAAGGCAGGGGCTTTAGATGGCTACACCTTC
TRBV30	NA	TRBJ1-1	NA	CAWSVLRGLNTEAFF	TGTGCCTGGAGTGTTTTAAGAGGATTGAACACTGAAGCTTTCTTT
TRBV7-9	once	TRBJ1-3	NA	CASSLGRGTGNTIYF	TGTGCCAGCAGCTTAGGTCGGGGGACTGGAAACACCATATATTTT
TRBV4-1	NA	TRBJ2-2	NA	CASSQEPPNTYTGELFF	TGCGCCAGCAGCCAAGAACCCCCAAACACCTACACCGGGGAGCTGTTTTTT
TRBV11-3	NA	TRBJ2-7	NA	CASSWSMGAHSYEQYF	TGTGCCAGCAGTTGGTCGATGGGGGCCCACTCCTACGAGCAGTACTTC
TRBV30	once	TRBJ2-2	NA	CAWRAGTNTGELFF	TGTGCCTGGAGGGCAGGCACGAACACCGGGGAGCTGTTTTTT
TRBV28	NA	TRBJ1-2	NA	CASSKDRMDGYTF	TGTGCCAGCAGCAAGGACAGAATGGATGGCTACACCTTC
TRBV3-1/TRBV3-2	NA	TRBJ1-4	TRBD1	CASSPVSTGGANEKLFF	TGTGCCAGCAGCCCTGTGTCAACAGGGGGCGCGAATGAAAAACTGTTTTTT
TRBV5-1	NA	TRBJ1-4	TRBD1	CASSYGQGNEKLFF	TGCGCCAGCAGCTACGGACAGGGAAATGAAAAACTGTTTTTT
TRBV2	NA	TRBJ1-4	NA	CASSESGVEIGEKLFF	TGTGCCAGCAGTGAATCGGGAGTTGAGATTGGTGAAAAACTGTTTTTT
TRBV7-9	once	TRBJ1-2	NA	CASSSNRETINYGYTF	TGTGCCAGCAGCTCTAACAGGGAGACTATTAACTATGGCTACACCTTC
TRBV28	NA	TRBJ1-6	NA	CASSSSTGWNSPLHF	TGTGCCAGCAGTAGCTCAACAGGGTGGAATTCACCCCTCCACTTT
TRBV5-4	NA	TRBJ1-1	NA	CASSLDSGRNTEAFF	TGTGCCAGCAGCTTGGATTCTGGCAGAAACACTGAAGCTTTCTTT
TRBV27	NA	TRBJ1-4	NA	CASSRTEADEKLFF	TGTGCCAGCAGCCGGACAGAGGCGGATGAAAAACTGTTTTTT
TRBV5-1	many	TRBJ2-5	TRBD2	CASSSIAGGPGETQYF	TGCGCCAGCAGCTCTATAGCGGGAGGGCCCGGAGAGACCCAGTACTTC
TRBV18	NA	TRBJ1-1	TRBD1	CASSPKDRGGRGTEAFF	TGTGCCAGCTCACCAAAGGACAGGGGGGGGAGGGGCACTGAAGCTTTCTTT
TRBV5-1	NA	TRBJ2-2	NA	CASSPKNTGELFF	TGCGCCAGCAGCCCAAAGAACACCGGGGAGCTGTTTTTT
TRBV4-2	NA	TRBJ2-7	NA	CASSRDFSYEQYF	TGTGCCAGCAGCCGGGACTTCTCCTACGAGCAGTACTTC
TRBV28	NA	TRBJ1-5	TRBD1	CASSPKLNRGGNQPQHF	TGTGCCAGCAGTCCGAAGCTTAACAGGGGCGGCAATCAGCCCCAGCATTTT
TRBV5-1	NA	TRBJ1-6	NA	CASTMDGLNSPLHF	TGCGCCAGCACCATGGACGGACTTAATTCACCCCTCCACTTT
TRBV10-2	NA	TRBJ2-1	TRBD2	CASSPTRLAGVYNEQFF	TGCGCCAGCAGCCCAACCCGACTAGCGGGAGTATACAATGAGCAGTTCTTC
TRBV28	NA	TRBJ2-3	TRBD2	CASTLAGGMDTQYF	TGTGCCAGCACCCTAGCGGGAGGAATGGATACGCAGTATTTT
TRBV18	NA	TRBJ2-2	NA	CASNNLGTGELFF	TGTGCCAGCAACAACCTAGGCACCGGGGAGCTGTTTTTT
TRBV12-3/TRBV12-4	NA	TRBJ1-1	TRBD1	CASSLGQGRGAFF	TGTGCCAGCAGTCTAGGACAGGGGAGGGGAGCTTTCTTT
TRBV28	NA	TRBJ1-2	NA	CASSPVGNYGYTF	TGTGCCAGCAGCCCCGTGGGCAACTATGGCTACACCTTC
TRBV9	NA	TRBJ2-3	TRBD2	CASSVDSGRGLDTQYF	TGTGCCAGCAGCGTAGACAGCGGGAGGGGGTTGGATACGCAGTATTTT
TRBV18	NA	TRBJ2-2	NA	CASSPLDGNTGELFF	TGTGCCAGCTCACCCCTAGACGGGAACACCGGGGAGCTGTTTTTT